This T cell receptor beta chain was documented in a study of T cells in Graves' hyperthyroidism and ophthalmopathy. Germline V gene lookup returns CDR1 GTSNPN and CDR2 SVGIG (reference sequence). The CDR3 extends over 13 amino acids. With 2 bases removed from V and 8 bases from J, the gap between germline ends came to 16 bases. This clonotype has more than one count but fewer than ten. Researchers amplified the TCR beta CDR3 regions from RNA transcripts. HTBI primers were employed in a first-round RT-PCR of the TCR CDR3. Using its own MiXCR run on the multiplex PCR reads, TCRdb lists one record per CDR3 protein. The profile covers 550,000 to 700,000 distinct CDR3 sequences, with 40% to 55% appearing a single time and about 20% taken by the ten largest.

Sequencing was performed on peripheral blood or thyroid tissue (not recorded which). The TCR originated in an adult woman with Graves' disease, either hyperthyroidism or ophthalmopathy (not recorded which). This chain uses TRBV30 with TRBJ2-7; a possible D gene is TRBD1 (5 bases). The CDR3 region is CAWSWGQRSQQYF. For the CDR3, the DNA is TGTGCCTGGAGTTGGGGCCAGAGGAGTCAGCAGTACTTC. The whole variable domain, remainder taken from reference TRBV30 and TRBJ2-7, is SQTIHQWPATLVQPVGSPLSLECTVEGTSNPNLYWYRQAAGRGLQLLFYSVGIGQISSEVPQNLSASRPQDRQFILSSKKLLLSDSGFYLCAWSWGQRSQQYFGPGTRLTVT.